The clone carrying this TCR beta chain occurred many times. Antigen specificity is unknown. This record belongs to a study of T cells after yellow fever vaccination. The study, taken as a whole, reports: Once the booster was given, most primary-vaccination clones reappeared, at about 95% for CD4 and approximately 88% for CD8. Peaking faster, on day 5 versus 15, the secondary response was nonetheless weaker.

The CDR3 extends over 11 amino acids. Germline lookup yields CDR1 SGHAT and CDR2 FQNNGV. Trimming removed 6 bases at V and 8 bases at J, with 8 bases between. TCRdb reprocessed the 5' RACE reads with MiXCR, giving one entry per CDR3 protein. The sample records over 250,000 distinct CDR3 sequences, roughly 4.8% being singletons. The clonotype comes from a man aged 18 to 30 who received the YFV17D yellow fever vaccine. This chain uses TRBV11-2 with TRBJ2-1; D possibly corresponds to TRBD1 (6 bases). The starting material was CD4+ T cells sorted from PBMCs, obtained on the day of the yellow fever booster vaccination. The DNA for the CDR3 is TGTGCCAGCAGTAGGGGGTATGAGCAGTTCTTC. As protein: CASSRGYEQFF.